The next 13 T cell receptor beta chains were all read from a single sample in a study of CD8+CD57+ T cells in acquired aplastic anemia. Genomic DNA provided the template from which TCR beta VDJ and CDR3 profiles were obtained. From the reads, TCRdb called clonotypes with MiXCR, one entry per CDR3 protein. The sample has a few hundred thousand distinct CDR3 sequences; under 80% are singletons. Source material: sorted CD4+, CD8+, or CD8+CD57+ T cells (not recorded which) from PBMCs. These receptors all stem from a human donor in good health, serving as a control.

The chain carries TRBV18 and TRBJ1-3; possible D gene TRBD1, 5 bases. V was pared by 4 bases and J by 5 bases, with 9 bases between. Germline V gene data show CDR1 as KGHSH and CDR2 as LQKENI. This CDR3 is built from 13 residues. The CDR3 region is CASSLPGRNTIYF. In nucleotides, the CDR3 is TGTGCCAGCTCACTGCCAGGGAGAAACACCATATATTTT. The full variable domain, with the rest looked up from reference TRBV18 and TRBJ1-3, is NAGVMQNPRHLVRRRGQEARLRCSPMKGHSHVYWYRQLPEEGLKFMVYLQKENIIDESGMPKERFSAEFPKEGPSILRIQQVVRGDSAAYFCASSLPGRNTIYFGEGSWLTVV.

The chain couples TRBV5-4 to TRBJ2-7; 7 nucleotides match TRBD2. Germline CDR1 SGHNT, CDR2 YYREEE (reference sequence). V was clipped by 2 bases and J by 3 bases; unmatched bases: 5. The CDR3 is 14 amino acids. The CDR3 coding sequence is TGTGCCAGCAGCTTTCCCGGACTAGTCTACGAGCAGTACTTC. It specifies CASSFPGLVYEQYF.

This rearrangement joins TRBV5-8 to TRBJ1-5; maybe TRBD1 (6 bases). Trimming pared 4 bases from V and 9 bases from J, leaving 11 bases between. Germline CDR1 SGHTS, CDR2 YDEGEE. The length of the CDR3 is 12 residues. The CDR3 nucleotides are TGTGCCAGCAGCGCGGGGGCATGGCCCCAGCATTTT. Its protein product is CASSAGAWPQHF.

This clonotype was counted only a few times. The chain has TRBV15 and TRBJ1-1; a weak D match, TRBD1 (5 bases). V gave up 3 bases and J gave up 10 bases, with 24 bases separating them. This CDR3 comprises 16 residues. Germline lookup yields CDR1 LNHNV and CDR2 YYDKDF (reference sequence). CDR3 amino acids: CATSRGPSGGIDRAFF. CDR3 coding DNA: TGTGCCACCAGCAGGGGTCCTAGCGGGGGTATCGATAGAGCTTTCTTT.

As to this clonotype: The junction departs from germline at one end; a sequencing error may be responsible. The chain has TRBV7-3 and TRBJ1-6, with unresolved D. The germline CDR1 and CDR2 sequences are SGHTA and FQGTGA. The CDR3 spans 17 residues. Written as DNA, the CDR3 is TGCGCCAGCAGCCAAGTCGGTAGCAGACGAAGGCAGTCACCCCTCCACTTT. Translation gives CASSQVGSRRRQSPLHF.

The table lists this clonotype with a few counts. The V and J genes are TRBV11-2 and TRBJ1-2; perhaps TRBD1 as D (5 bases). CDR3 length: 14 amino acids. With 1 base removed from V and 3 bases from J, the gap between germline ends came to 9 bases. The germline CDR1 and CDR2 sequences are SGHAT and FQNNGV. The CDR3 DNA follows: TGTGCCAGCAGCTTAGGGGCGGGGGACTATGGCTACACCTTC. As protein: CASSLGAGDYGYTF.

V gene TRBV7-9 combines with J gene TRBJ2-3; a possible D gene is TRBD2 (6 bases). The germline V and J ends were trimmed by 4 bases and 14 bases, with 25 bases remaining between them. This CDR3 is 15 amino acids long. From germline, CDR1 is SEHNR and CDR2 FQNEAQ (reference sequence). The CDR3 is CASSSVRGKTASTYF. Written as DNA, the CDR3 is TGTGCCAGCAGCTCTGTCCGGGGGAAGACAGCCAGTACGTATTTT.

This clonotype was recorded at least ten times. A much larger clone lies one base from this, so it may be a read error. This chain joins TRBV7-3 and TRBJ2-5; no clear D gene. Germline-derived CDR1 and CDR2 are SGHTA and FQGTGA. CDR3 size: 14 residues. The DNA of the CDR3 is TGTGTCAGCAGCTTAAGTAGGGATCAAGAGACCCAGTACTTC. Its protein is CVSSLSRDQETQYF.

The chain carries TRBV20-1 and TRBJ1-6, with D maybe TRBD1 (6 bases). The CDR3 covers 13 residues. Looked up from germline, CDR1 is DFQATT and CDR2 is SNEGSKA (reference sequence). CDR3 in DNA: TGCAGCGTTGCGGTCAGGGACACTTTCCCCCTCCACTTT. It is translated as CSVAVRDTFPLHF.

The chain joins TRBV10-3 to TRBJ1-1; D uncertain. Deletions cut 5 bases from V and 0 bases from J, with 10 bases between. Germline V gene data show CDR1 as ENHRY and CDR2 as SYGVKD. This CDR3 is built from 14 residues. The CDR3 loop is CAISKDPMNTEAFF. The DNA for the CDR3 is TGTGCCATCAGTAAGGACCCTATGAACACTGAAGCTTTCTTT.

This clonotype was detected ten times or more. The chain is built from TRBV5-1 and TRBJ2-5, with a possible D match to TRBD1 (6 bases). CDR3 length: 18 residues. Germline V gene data show CDR1 as SGHRS and CDR2 as YFSETQ. The V and J ends lost 0 bases and 5 bases respectively, with 23 bases between them. CDR3 DNA sequence: TGCGCCAGCAGCTTGGTTTCAGGGGCCCCTCGTGGTTGGGAGACCCAGTACTTC. Amino acids: CASSLVSGAPRGWETQYF.

The gene calls are TRBV5-1 and TRBJ1-4; possible D gene TRBD1, 6 bases. V was clipped by 4 bases and J by 10 bases, with 17 bases between them. The length of the CDR3 is 14 residues. From germline, CDR1 is SGHRS and CDR2 YFSETQ. CDR3 residues: CASSGRAGAPKLFF. The CDR3, as DNA: TGCGCCAGCAGCGGTAGGGCGGGGGCCCCAAAACTGTTTTTT. The complete variable domain, with remaining parts taken from reference TRBV5-1 and TRBJ1-4, reads KAGVTQTPRYLIKTRGQQVTLSCSPISGHRSVSWYQQTPGQGLQFLFEYFSETQRNKGNFPGRFSGRQFSNSRSEMNVSTLELGDSALYLCASSGRAGAPKLFFGSGTQLSVL.

This clonotype was detected once. V gene TRBV9 combines with J gene TRBJ2-3; TRBD2 agrees at 9 bases. Germline CDR1 is SGDLS and CDR2 is YYNGEE. This CDR3 has 19 residues. Trimming took 0 bases from V and 0 from J; bases not matched to a gene: 11. CDR3 in DNA: TGTGCCAGCAGCGTAGGGGCGGGGGGGGGCGAAGAGAGCACAGATACGCAGTATTTT. Amino acid sequence: CASSVGAGGGEESTDTQYF.